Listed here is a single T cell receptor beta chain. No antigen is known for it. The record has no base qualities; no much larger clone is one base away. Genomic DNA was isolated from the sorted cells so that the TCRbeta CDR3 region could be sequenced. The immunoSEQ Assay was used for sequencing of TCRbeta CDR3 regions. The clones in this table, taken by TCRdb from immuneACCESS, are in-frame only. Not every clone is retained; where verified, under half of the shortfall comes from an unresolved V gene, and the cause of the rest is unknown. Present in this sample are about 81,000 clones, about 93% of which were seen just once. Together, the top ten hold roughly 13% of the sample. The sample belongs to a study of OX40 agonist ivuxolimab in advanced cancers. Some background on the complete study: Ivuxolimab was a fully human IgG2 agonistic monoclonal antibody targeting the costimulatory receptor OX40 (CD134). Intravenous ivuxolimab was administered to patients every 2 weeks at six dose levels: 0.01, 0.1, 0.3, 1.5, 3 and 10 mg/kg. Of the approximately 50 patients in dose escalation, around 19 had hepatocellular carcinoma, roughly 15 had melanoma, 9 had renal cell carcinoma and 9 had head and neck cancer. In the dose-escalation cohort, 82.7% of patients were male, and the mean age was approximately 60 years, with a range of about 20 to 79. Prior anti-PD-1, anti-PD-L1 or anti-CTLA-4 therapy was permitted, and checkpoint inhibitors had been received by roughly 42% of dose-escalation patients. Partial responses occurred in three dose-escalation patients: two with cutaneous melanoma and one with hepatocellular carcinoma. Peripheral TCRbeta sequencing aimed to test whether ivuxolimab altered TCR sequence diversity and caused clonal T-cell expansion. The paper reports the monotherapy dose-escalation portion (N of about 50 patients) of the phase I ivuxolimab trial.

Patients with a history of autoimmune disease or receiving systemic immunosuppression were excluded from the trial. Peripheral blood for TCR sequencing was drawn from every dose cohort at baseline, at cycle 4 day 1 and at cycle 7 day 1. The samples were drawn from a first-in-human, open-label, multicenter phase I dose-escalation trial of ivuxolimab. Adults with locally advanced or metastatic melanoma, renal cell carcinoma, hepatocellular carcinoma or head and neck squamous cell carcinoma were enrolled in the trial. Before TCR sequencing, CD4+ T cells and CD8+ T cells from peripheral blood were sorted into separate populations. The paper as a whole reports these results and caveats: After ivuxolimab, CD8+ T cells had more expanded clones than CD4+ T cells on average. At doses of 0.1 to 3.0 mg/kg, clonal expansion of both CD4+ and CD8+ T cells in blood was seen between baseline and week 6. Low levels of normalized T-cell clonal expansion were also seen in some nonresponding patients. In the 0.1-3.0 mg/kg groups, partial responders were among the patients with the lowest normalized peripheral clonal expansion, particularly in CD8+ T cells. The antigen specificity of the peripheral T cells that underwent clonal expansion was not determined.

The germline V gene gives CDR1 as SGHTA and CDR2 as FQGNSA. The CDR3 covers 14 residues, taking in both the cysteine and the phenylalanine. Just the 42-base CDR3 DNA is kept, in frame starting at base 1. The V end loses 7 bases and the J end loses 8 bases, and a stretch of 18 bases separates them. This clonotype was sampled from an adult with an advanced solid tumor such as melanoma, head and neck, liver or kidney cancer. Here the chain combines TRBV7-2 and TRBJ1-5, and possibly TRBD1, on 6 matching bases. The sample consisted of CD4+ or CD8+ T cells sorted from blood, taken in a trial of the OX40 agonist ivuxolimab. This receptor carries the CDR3 CASKEQGVFEPQHF. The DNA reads TGTGCCAGCAAGGAACAGGGTGTTTTTGAGCCCCAGCATTTT.